The present entry profiles one TCR beta chain with its context. This entry belongs to a study of PD-L1 blockade in urothelial cancer. Study information: Patients went on atezolizumab in 2014, receiving 1,200 mg intravenously every 3 weeks. Blood drawn 3 weeks (second dose) and 6 weeks after treatment start was analyzed.

Time point given: pretreatment peripheral blood. Germline V lookup: CDR1 SGHNT, CDR2 YYREEE (reference sequence). The CDR3 is made up of 12 amino acids. V lost 0 bases and J lost 10, with 8 bases in between. The table came from immunoSEQ multiplex PCR; TCRdb's copy has only in-frame clones and leaves some out. The profile shows approximately 50,000 clones, around 84% of them singletons. The sample was PBMCs, taken around atezolizumab (anti-PD-L1) treatment. This sequence originates from a man between 65 and 85 years old with urothelial cancer. The chain has TRBV5-4 and TRBJ2-1; no clear D. The CDR3 region is CASSLDALEQFF. The CDR3 DNA reads TGTGCCAGCAGCTTGGATGCGCTGGAGCAGTTCTTC. Filled out from reference TRBV5-4 and TRBJ2-1, the complete variable domain reads ETGVTQSPTHLIKTRGQQVTLRCSSQSGHNTVSWYQQALGQGPQFIFQYYREEENGRGNFPPRFSGLQFPNYSSELNVNALELDDSALYLCASSLDALEQFFGPGTRLTVL.